In this sample, the clone carrying this T cell receptor beta chain turned up many times. The antigen is not known. These data belong to a study of T-cell reconstitution after alpha-beta-depleted transplantation in children. Study conclusions and caveats: T-cell numbers and diversity one year post-transplant derived largely from freshly generated T cells. Roughly two months post-transplant, alpha-beta T cells reportedly originated from several hundred graft clones that had expanded. Some patients showed high day-60 TCRbeta diversity, which derived from surviving recipient T cells and thymic progenitors.

Preparation of the TCRbeta library involved a method that used unique molecular identifiers. TCRdb itself ran the PCR reads through MiXCR, one entry per CDR3 protein. The sample contains some 300,000 distinct CDR3 sequences, 10% of which appear only once. Sequenced here: PBMCs, sampled before TCRalphabeta/CD19-depleted stem cell transplant. The source is a boy under three years old with acute myeloid leukemia, due to receive a stem cell transplant.

The CDR3 here is CASSSKGPRPGELFF. The CDR3 DNA sequence: TGTGCCAGCAGTTCTAAAGGGCCCCGTCCCGGGGAGCTGTTTTTT. The chain employs TRBV12-3 or TRBV12-4 and TRBJ2-2, with D unresolved. CDR3 length: 15 residues. Trimming left V 4 bases short and J 6 bases short, with 15 bases between.